The clone carrying this T cell receptor beta chain was counted between two and nine times. What it binds is unknown. This specimen belongs to a study of response to subunit inactivated influenza vaccine. Study results and caveats: New T cells are recruited in small numbers by each seasonal influenza vaccination, according to the authors' suggestion.

Trimming left V 1 base short and J 2 bases short, with 9 bases between. The CDR3 loop spans 14 amino acids. CDR1 is DFQATT and CDR2 is SNEGSKA in the germline V gene (reference sequence). Each CDR3 protein is one row after TCRdb ran MiXCR on the RT-PCR reads. The sample has almost 250,000 distinct CDR3 sequences, roughly an eighth seen once; the top ten hold approximately 7.8%. The specimen comprised non-naive T cells sorted from PBMCs, sampled 14 to 15 days before vaccination. This receptor was identified in a man in his forties or fifties who received an inactivated influenza vaccine. The J gene is TRBJ1-5, the V gene TRBV20-1, with TRBD1 as a possible D gene (6 bases). DNA of the CDR3: TGCAGTGCTAGAGGAGGGGGAGGCAATCAGCCCCAGCATTTT. Protein: CSARGGGGNQPQHF.